This T cell receptor beta chain was sequenced for a study of shared clonotypes between healthy human individuals. Study results and caveats: Some naive CD4 clonotypes, approximately 4.5%, turned up in common across four donors.

The ends were cut back, 7 bases at V and 1 base at J, with 26 bases in the middle. The CDR3 sequence is 18 residues long. Per germline, CDR1 MDHEN and CDR2 SYDVKM. A split of CD4+ cells into CD45RA+ naive and CD45RA-negative memory subsets was performed. To note about this clone: Its target is unknown.

Assay used: immunoSEQ multiplex PCR; TCRdb lists only in-frame clones, some missing. The sample has about 1.4 million clones, over 95% seen once. The sample consisted of naive CD4+ T cells sorted from blood. Sample subset: CD45RA+ positively selected. This TCR came from a man under 40 in good health. The J gene is TRBJ2-7, the V gene TRBV28; D unresolved. CDR3 DNA: TGTGCCAGCATTGGGATGTGGCGGAAGGACCGAGGATCCTACGAGCAGTACTTC. Its translation is CASIGMWRKDRGSYEQYF.